Listed below are T cell receptor beta chains from one sample, sequenced in a study of glioma-infiltrating T cells after dendritic cell vaccination. Generated by immunoSEQ multiplex PCR, the TCRdb table keeps only in-frame clones and is missing some. The sample yields over 80,000 clones, around four fifths seen once. The specimen comprised blood, sampled after dendritic cell vaccination. The receptors shown here come from a human donor with glioblastoma. Each CDR3 is given with its conserved first and last residue.

V	J	CDR3
TRBV11-2	TRBJ2-3	CASSSYPGGPNTDTQYF
TRBV2	TRBJ1-1	CASSSRTGRATEAFF
TRBV6-5	TRBJ2-1	CASSYSRASSYNEQFF
TRBV19	TRBJ1-4	CASSPPVARKLFF
TRBV19	TRBJ2-5	CASGLGVETQYF
TRBV19	TRBJ2-5	CASSPRWDRVGEETQYF
TRBV6-5	TRBJ1-2	CASSSRAGGYTF
TRBV6-5	TRBJ2-7	CASSLLAGGIYEQYF
TRBV12-2	TRBJ2-7	CASRLEGTAYEQYF
TRBV28	TRBJ1-5	CATHREPQHF